This T cell receptor (beta chain) was recovered during a study of blood T cells in healthy people across ages. Using a J-beta primer mix together with a sample-barcoded 5' primer, a second PCR was run for roughly 6 to 12 cycles. TCRdb independently ran MiXCR on the 5' RACE reads; one entry per CDR3 protein. The table records hundreds of thousands of distinct CDR3 sequences, 40% to 65% of them present only once. This TCR derives from a woman aged 80 or over in good health. The sequencing input was blood.

The CDR3 nucleotides read TGTGCCACCAGCAGTACTTCTAGCGCTGACTCCTACGAGCAGTACTTC. It codes for CATSSTSSADSYEQYF. This chain uses TRBV15 with TRBJ2-7; D is perhaps TRBD2 (6 bases). Germline V gene sequence: CDR1 LNHNV, CDR2 YYDKDF (reference sequence). The CDR3 extends over 16 amino acids. Between the trimmed V and J ends, which lost 3 bases and 0 bases, there was a span of 15 bases. Full variable domain (remainder filled in from reference TRBV15 and TRBJ2-7): DAMVIQNPRYQVTQFGKPVTLSCSQTLNHNVMYWYQQKSSQAPKLLFHYYDKDFNNEADTPDNFQSRRPNTSFCFLDIRSPGLGDTAMYLCATSSTSSADSYEQYFGPGTRLTVT.